This T cell receptor (beta chain) is drawn from a study of blood T cell repertoires in COVID-19. The germline gives CDR1 MNHEY, CDR2 SVGAGI. Trimming shortened V by 7 bases and J by 8 bases, and 12 bases separated the two germline ends. This CDR3 contains 13 residues. Clones were sequenced by immunoSEQ multiplex PCR, and TCRdb holds only the in-frame ones, with some missing. The profile covers some 78,000 clones, with approximately 90% appearing a single time and around 5.1% taken by the ten largest. The chain couples TRBV6-5 to TRBJ1-6, with no clear D. This TCR was sampled from a woman older than 75 with active or convalescent COVID-19. The sequenced sample was peripheral blood. CDR3 region: CASMGGKYSPLHF. The CDR3 region has the DNA TGTGCCAGCATGGGAGGGAAGTATTCACCCCTCCACTTT.